This T cell receptor (beta chain) appears in the sequencing data of a study of PD-1 blockade in mismatch repair-deficient tumors. The germline gives CDR1 MGHRA, CDR2 YSYEKL. Deletions cut 0 bases from V and 1 base from J, with 10 bases between. CDR3 length equals 16 residues. Measured with immunoSEQ multiplex PCR; TCRdb has only the in-frame clones, and not every one. The sample yields about 14,000 clones, 70% to 85% seen once. This sequence was found in an adult with mismatch repair-deficient cancer. The rearrangement uses TRBV4-1 and TRBJ1-5, with D unclear. Specimen: PBMCs, collected less than 15 weeks after starting pembrolizumab. CDR3 in DNA: TGCGCCAGCAGCCAAGATGCCTATCCGAGCAATCAGCCCCAGCATTTT. Residues: CASSQDAYPSNQPQHF.